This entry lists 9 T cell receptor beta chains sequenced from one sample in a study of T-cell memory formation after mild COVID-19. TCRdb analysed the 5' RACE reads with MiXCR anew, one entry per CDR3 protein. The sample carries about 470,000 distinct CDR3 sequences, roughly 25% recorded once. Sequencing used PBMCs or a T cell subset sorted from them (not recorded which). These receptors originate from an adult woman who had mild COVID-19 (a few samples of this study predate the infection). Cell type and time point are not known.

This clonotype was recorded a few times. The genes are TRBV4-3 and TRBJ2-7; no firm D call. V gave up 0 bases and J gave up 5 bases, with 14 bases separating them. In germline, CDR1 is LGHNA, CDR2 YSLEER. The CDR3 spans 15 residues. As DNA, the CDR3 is TGCGCCAGCAGCCAAGATTGGTTCGGCGGCAACGAGCAGTACTTC. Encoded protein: CASSQDWFGGNEQYF.

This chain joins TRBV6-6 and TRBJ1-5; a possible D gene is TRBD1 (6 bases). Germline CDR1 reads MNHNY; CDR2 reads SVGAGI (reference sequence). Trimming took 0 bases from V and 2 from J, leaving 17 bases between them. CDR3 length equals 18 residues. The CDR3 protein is CASSYSLVGGGGNQPQHF. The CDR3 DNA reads TGTGCCAGCAGTTACTCGTTAGTTGGGGGCGGGGGCAATCAGCCCCAGCATTTT.

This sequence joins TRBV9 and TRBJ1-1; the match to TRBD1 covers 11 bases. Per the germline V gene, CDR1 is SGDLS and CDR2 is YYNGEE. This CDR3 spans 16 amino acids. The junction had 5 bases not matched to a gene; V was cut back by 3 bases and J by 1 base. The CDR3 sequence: CASSAGTGGKNTEAFF. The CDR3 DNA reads TGTGCCAGCAGCGCCGGGACAGGGGGAAAGAACACTGAAGCTTTCTTT.

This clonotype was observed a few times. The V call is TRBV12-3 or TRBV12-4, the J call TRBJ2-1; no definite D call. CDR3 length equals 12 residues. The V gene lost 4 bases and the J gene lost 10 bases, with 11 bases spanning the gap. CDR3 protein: CASSSNVLEQFF. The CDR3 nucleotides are TGTGCCAGCAGTTCCAACGTTTTGGAGCAGTTCTTC.

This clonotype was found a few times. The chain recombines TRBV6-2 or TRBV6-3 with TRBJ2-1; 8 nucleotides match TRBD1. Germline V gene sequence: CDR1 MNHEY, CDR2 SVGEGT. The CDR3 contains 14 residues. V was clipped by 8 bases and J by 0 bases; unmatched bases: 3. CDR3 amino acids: CASRTGNSYNEQFF. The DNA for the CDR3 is TGTGCCAGCCGGACAGGGAACTCCTACAATGAGCAGTTCTTC.

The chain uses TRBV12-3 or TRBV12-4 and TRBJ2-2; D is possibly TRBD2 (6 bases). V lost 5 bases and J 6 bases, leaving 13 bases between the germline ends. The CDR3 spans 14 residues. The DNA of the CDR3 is TGTGCCAGCAGTACATCTAGCGTCTCCGGGGAGCTGTTTTTT. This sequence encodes CASSTSSVSGELFF.

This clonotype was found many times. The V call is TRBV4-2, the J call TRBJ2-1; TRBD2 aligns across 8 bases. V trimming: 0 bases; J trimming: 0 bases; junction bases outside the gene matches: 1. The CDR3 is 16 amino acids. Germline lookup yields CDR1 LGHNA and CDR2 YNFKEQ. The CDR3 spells CASSQDLAGSYNEQFF. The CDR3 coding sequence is TGTGCCAGCAGCCAAGATCTAGCGGGCTCCTACAATGAGCAGTTCTTC.

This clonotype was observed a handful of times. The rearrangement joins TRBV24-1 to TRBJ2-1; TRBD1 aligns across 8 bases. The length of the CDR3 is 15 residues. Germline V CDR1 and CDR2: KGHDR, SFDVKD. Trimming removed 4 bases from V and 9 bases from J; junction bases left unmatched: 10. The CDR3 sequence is CATSDPKDRVAEQFF. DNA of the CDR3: TGTGCCACCAGTGACCCTAAGGACAGGGTGGCTGAGCAGTTCTTC.

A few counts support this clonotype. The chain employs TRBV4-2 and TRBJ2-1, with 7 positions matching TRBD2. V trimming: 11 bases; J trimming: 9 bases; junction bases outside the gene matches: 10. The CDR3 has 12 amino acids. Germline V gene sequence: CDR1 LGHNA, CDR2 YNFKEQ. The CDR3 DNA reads TGTGCCGGGGGGGAACTAAAGGGTGAGCAGTTCTTC. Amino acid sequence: CAGGELKGEQFF.